Here is one T cell receptor (beta chain) with its context. Its antigen is as yet unknown. The data derive from a study of lymphopenia after photon versus proton radiotherapy. General study findings and limits: Post-nadir TCR diversity decline inversely tracked overall survival among those who died. Post-nadir diversity loss with photons came from oligoclonal expansion, particularly CD8+ Temra cells. Only patients who died were analyzed for survival; proton advantage is unproven.

Clones were sequenced by immunoSEQ multiplex PCR, and TCRdb holds only the in-frame ones, with some missing. Found here are approximately 71,000 clones, approximately 91% of them singletons; the top ten hold 2.5% to 3%. V dropped 10 bases and J dropped 2 bases, with 20 bases sitting between them. This CDR3 region has 16 residues. Germline V lookup: CDR1 MNHNY, CDR2 SVGAGI (reference sequence). V gene TRBV6-6 combines with J gene TRBJ2-2; either TRBD1 or TRBD2 may supply D (6 bases each). This receptor was taken from a woman in her 70s with pancreatic cancer. Sequences were derived from peripheral blood, sampled from a patient treated with photon-based radiotherapy. CDR3 protein: CATGGGRGINTGELFF. The DNA for the CDR3 is TGTGCCACCGGAGGGGGACGCGGGATAAACACCGGGGAGCTGTTTTTT.